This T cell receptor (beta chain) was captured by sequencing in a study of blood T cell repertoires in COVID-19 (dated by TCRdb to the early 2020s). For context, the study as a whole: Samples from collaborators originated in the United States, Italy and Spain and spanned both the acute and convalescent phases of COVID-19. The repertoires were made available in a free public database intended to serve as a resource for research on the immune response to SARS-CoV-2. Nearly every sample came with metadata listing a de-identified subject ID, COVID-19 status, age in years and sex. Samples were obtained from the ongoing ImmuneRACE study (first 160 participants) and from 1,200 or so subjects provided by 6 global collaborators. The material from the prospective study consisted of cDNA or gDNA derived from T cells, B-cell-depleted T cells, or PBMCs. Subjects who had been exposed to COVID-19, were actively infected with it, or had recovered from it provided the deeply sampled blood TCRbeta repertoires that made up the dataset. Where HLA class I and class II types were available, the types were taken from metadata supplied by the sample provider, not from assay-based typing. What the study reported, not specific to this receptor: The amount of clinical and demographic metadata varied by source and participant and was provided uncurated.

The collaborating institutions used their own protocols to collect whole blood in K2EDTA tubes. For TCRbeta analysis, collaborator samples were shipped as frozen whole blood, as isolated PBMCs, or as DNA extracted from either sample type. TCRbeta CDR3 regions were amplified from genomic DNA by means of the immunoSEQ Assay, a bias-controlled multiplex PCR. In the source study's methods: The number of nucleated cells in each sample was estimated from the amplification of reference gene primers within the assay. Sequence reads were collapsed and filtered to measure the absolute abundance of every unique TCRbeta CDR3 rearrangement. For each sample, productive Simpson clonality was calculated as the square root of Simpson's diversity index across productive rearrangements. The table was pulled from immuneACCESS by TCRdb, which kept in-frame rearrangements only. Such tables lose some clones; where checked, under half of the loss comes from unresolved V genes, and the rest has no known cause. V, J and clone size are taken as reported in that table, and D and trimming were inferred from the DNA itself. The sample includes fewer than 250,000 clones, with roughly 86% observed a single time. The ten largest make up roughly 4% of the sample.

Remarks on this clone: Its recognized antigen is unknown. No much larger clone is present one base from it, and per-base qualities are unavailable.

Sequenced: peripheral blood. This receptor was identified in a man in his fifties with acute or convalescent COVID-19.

CDR3 sequence: CASRRQTSGSTETQYF. The nucleotides read TGCGCCAGCAGGAGGCAGACTAGCGGGAGTACCGAGACCCAGTACTTC. The chain is made from TRBV10-2 and TRBJ2-5; 12 nucleotides in the junction match TRBD2. The CDR3 sequence holds 16 residues, the cysteine and phenylalanine included. Only the CDR3 region is kept as DNA, spanning 48 bases read in frame from base 1. The germline V gene sets CDR1 to WSHSY and CDR2 to SAAADI. V ends up 6 bases short and J 5 bases short, with an unmatched junction base count of 10.